This T cell receptor (beta chain) was recorded in a study of cytotoxic CD8 clonotypes in ibrutinib-treated CLL. As for the study in general: Each sample contained, on average, roughly 250,000 productive templates and 94,082 productive rearrangements.

Comments on this clone: No antigen is known for it.

Sequencing used immunoSEQ multiplex PCR; TCRdb keeps in-frame clones, though not all of them. The sample has about 97,000 clones; roughly 80% are singletons. The study, taken as a whole, reports: Baseline levels were approached again at progression, after clonality had risen at ibrutinib response.

The CDR3 is 16 residues long. Germline CDR1 and CDR2: SGHNT and YENEEA. V was clipped by 2 bases and J by 4 bases, with 15 bases between them. The V call is TRBV11-3, the J call TRBJ2-1; a weak D match, TRBD2 (6 bases). The sequence was collected from a human donor with chronic lymphocytic leukemia. This material consisted of PBMCs, taken after 24 months of ibrutinib treatment. CDR3 region: CASSLSTGDLYNEQFF. CDR3 coding DNA: TGTGCCAGCAGCTTAAGTACGGGAGATCTTTACAATGAGCAGTTCTTC.